This entry features one T cell receptor beta chain sequence. Its antigen remains unknown. CDR1 and CDR2 (germline): MNHNS, SASEGT. With V trimmed by 9 bases and J by 7 bases, 10 bases remained unmatched. The CDR3 extends over 13 amino acids. This specimen comes from a study of OX40 agonist ivuxolimab in advanced cancers. Study-level findings and limits: Clonal expansion among partial responders at 0.1-3.0 mg/kg ranked near the lowest.

Libraries were prepared by immunoSEQ multiplex PCR; TCRdb keeps only in-frame clonotypes and omits some of them. The table has some 61,000 clones, approximately 87% seen once. This sample comprised CD4+ or CD8+ T cells sorted from blood, obtained in a trial of the OX40 agonist ivuxolimab. The TCR sequence derives from an adult with an advanced solid tumor such as melanoma, head and neck, liver or kidney cancer. V is TRBV6-1 and J is TRBJ1-2; TRBD1 matches at 8 bases. CDR3 DNA: TGTGCCAGTGAAACAGGGGGAGTAGGTGGCTACACCTTC. Translating it yields CASETGGVGGYTF.